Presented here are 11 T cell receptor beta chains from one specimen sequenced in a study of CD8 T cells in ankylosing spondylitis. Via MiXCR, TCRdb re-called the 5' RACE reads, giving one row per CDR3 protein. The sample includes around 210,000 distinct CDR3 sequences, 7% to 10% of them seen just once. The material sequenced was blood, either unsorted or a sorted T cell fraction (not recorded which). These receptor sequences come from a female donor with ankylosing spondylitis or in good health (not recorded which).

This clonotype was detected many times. The CDR3 reads CASSRGTGGAYGYTF. Here the CDR3 DNA reads TGTGCCAGCAGTAGGGGGACAGGGGGAGCCTATGGCTACACCTTC. The rearrangement joins TRBV6-1 to TRBJ1-2, with 11 bases lining up with TRBD1. The CDR3 spans 15 residues. Germline assignment: CDR1 MNHNS and CDR2 SASEGT. The V segment lost 5 bases and the J segment 4 bases; nucleotides outside the gene matches: 6.

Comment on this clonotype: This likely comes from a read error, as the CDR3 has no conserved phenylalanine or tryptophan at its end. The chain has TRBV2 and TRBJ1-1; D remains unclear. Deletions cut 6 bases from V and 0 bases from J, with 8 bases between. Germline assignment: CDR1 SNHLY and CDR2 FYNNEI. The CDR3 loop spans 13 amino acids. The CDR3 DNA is TGTGCCAGCAGGGACGGCATGAACACTGAAGCTTTCCTT. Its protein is CASRDGMNTEAFL.

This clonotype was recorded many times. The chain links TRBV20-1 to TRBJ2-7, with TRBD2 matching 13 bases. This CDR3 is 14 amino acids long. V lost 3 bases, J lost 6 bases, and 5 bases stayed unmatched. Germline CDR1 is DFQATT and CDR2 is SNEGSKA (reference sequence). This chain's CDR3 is CSARGLAGYIEQYF. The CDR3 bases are TGCAGTGCTAGGGGACTAGCGGGGTACATCGAGCAGTACTTC.

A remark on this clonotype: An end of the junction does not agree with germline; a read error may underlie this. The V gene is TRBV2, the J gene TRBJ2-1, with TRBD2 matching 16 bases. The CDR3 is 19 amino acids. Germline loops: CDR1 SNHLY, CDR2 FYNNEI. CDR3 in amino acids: CTSCPTPGLAGGGYNEQFF. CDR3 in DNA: TGTACCAGCTGTCCTACCCCGGGACTAGCGGGAGGGGGATACAATGAGCAGTTCTTC.

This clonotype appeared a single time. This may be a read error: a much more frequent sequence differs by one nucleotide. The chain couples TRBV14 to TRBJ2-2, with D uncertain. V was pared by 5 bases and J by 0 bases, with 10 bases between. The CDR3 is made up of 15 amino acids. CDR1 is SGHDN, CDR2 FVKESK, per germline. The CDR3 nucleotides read TGTGCCAGCAGCTCCCGGATCGCGAACACCGGGGAGCTGTTTTTT. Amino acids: CASSSRIANTGELFF.

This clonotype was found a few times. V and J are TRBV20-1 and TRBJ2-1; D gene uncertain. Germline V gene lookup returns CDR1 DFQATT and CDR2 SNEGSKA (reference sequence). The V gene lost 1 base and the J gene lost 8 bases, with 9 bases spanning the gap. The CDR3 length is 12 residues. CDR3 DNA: TGCAGTGCTAGAGCGATTAGGGATGAGCAGTTCTTC. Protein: CSARAIRDEQFF.

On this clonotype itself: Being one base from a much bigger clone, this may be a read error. CDR3 in amino acids: CASNSHVGVGTEAFF. In DNA form, the CDR3 reads TGTGCCAGTAATTCACACGTAGGGGTTGGCACTGAAGCTTTCTTT. This rearrangement joins TRBV19 to TRBJ1-1, with D perhaps TRBD1 (5 bases). Germline CDR1 and CDR2: LNHDA and SQIVND (reference sequence). This CDR3 has 15 amino acids. V lost 7 bases, J lost 4 bases, and 19 bases lay in between.

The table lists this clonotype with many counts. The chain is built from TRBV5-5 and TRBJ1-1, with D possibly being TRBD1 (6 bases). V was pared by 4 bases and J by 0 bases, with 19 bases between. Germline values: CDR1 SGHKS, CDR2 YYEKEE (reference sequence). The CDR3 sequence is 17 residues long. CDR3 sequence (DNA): TGTGCCAGCAGCCTATATTATACAGGGACCATGAACACTGAAGCTTTCTTT. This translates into CASSLYYTGTMNTEAFF. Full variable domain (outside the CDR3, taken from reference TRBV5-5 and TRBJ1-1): DAGVTQSPTHLIKTRGQQVTLRCSPISGHKSVSWYQQVLGQGPQFIFQYYEKEERGRGNFPDRFSARQFPNYSSELNVNALLLGDSALYLCASSLYYTGTMNTEAFFGQGTRLTVV.

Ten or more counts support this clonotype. The chain's CDR3 is CASSLDWAGSNNEQFF. The CDR3, as DNA: TGTGCCAGCAGTTTAGATTGGGCAGGCTCCAATAATGAGCAGTTCTTC. The chain has TRBV27 and TRBJ2-1; D not resolved. This CDR3 comprises 16 residues. Trimming removed 2 bases at V and 7 bases at J, with 18 bases between. CDR1 and CDR2 from the germline V gene are MNHEY and SMNVEV (reference sequence).

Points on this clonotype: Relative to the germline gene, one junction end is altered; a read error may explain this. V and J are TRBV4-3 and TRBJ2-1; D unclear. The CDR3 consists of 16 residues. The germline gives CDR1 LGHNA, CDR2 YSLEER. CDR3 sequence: CASSQGGPPNSNEQFF. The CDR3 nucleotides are TGCGCCAGCAGTCAAGGTGGGCCCCCCAATAGCAATGAGCAGTTCTTC.

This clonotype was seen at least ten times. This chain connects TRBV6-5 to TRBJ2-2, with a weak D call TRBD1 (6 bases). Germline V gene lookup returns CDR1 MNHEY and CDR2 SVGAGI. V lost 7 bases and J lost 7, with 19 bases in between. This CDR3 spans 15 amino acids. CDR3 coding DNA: TGTGCCAGCAAGATTACAGGGATTTTCCTCGGGGAGCTGTTTTTT. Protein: CASKITGIFLGELFF.